This entry concerns a single T cell receptor (beta chain). Its antigen is unknown. The sample comes from a study of monozygotic twins with inflammatory bowel disease. Study results and limitations: Backing was not found for a single strong signal or clonotype associated with IBD. IBD patients share fewer clonotypes with other people than healthy twins do, especially with disease activity. Patients got different immunosuppressive treatments, which may have made their repertoires more variable.

Germline V gene sequence: CDR1 WSHSY, CDR2 SAAADI. CDR3 size: 15 residues. Addition of UMIs with a 6-nucleotide sample barcode was achieved by template switching. TCRdb re-called the 5' RACE reads; one entry per CDR3 protein, DNA not given. The table for this sample gives approximately 110,000 distinct CDR3 sequences. The sample consisted of blood. V and J are TRBV10-2 and TRBJ2-5; TCRdb returns TRBD2, unconfirmable since there is no DNA. This TCR was sampled from a human donor with ulcerative colitis or Crohn's disease, or a healthy co-twin of an affected twin (not recorded which). CDR3: CASSAPHIRQETQYF.